This entry lists 32 T cell receptor beta chains sequenced from one sample in a study of PD-1 blockade in classical Hodgkin lymphoma. Time point reported: cycle 4 day 1 (C4D1), after less than 7 weeks of nivolumab. Patients all relapsed after autologous stem cell transplantation, and there was variation in brentuximab vedotin exposure. This table comes from immunoSEQ multiplex PCR, and its TCRdb copy is limited to in-frame clones, with some not included. The sample records about 21,000 clones, 85% to 90% being singletons. Sequences were derived from peripheral blood mononuclear cells (PBMCs), sampled before the fourth cycle of nivolumab. These receptors came from a human donor with classical Hodgkin lymphoma.

This clone was found once. The chain joins TRBV9 to TRBJ2-1; weak D call: TRBD1 (5 bases). Germline lookup yields CDR1 SGDLS and CDR2 YYNGEE. V was pared by 3 bases and J by 0 bases, with 28 bases between. The CDR3 contains 21 residues. DNA of the CDR3: TGTGCCAGCAGCGCCCTCCCACGTACCGCCTCGACAGTAGACTCCTACAATGAGCAGTTCTTC. This translates into CASSALPRTASTVDSYNEQFF.

The CDR3 spells CASLGQRPYEAFF. As DNA, the CDR3 is TGTGCCAGCCTGGGACAACGCCCCTATGAAGCTTTCTTT. V gene TRBV6-9 combines with J gene TRBJ1-1; D is perhaps TRBD1 (6 bases). With 8 bases removed from V and 7 bases from J, the gap between germline ends came to 17 bases. The V gene's germline CDR1 is MNHGY and CDR2 SVAAGI. The CDR3 consists of 13 residues.

DNA for the CDR3: TGTGCCAGCAGCCTCCGACCCCTCAGGGAGCAGTACTTC. Translating it yields CASSLRPLREQYF. V usage is TRBV7-2 and J usage is TRBJ2-5; D may be TRBD1 or TRBD2 (5 bases each). Germline V CDR1 and CDR2: SGHTA, FQGNSA. There are 13 residues in the CDR3. V shed 5 bases and J shed 11 bases, with 18 bases lying between them.

The J gene is TRBJ2-1, the V gene TRBV20-1, with a tentative D call TRBD2 (5 bases). V shed 2 bases and J shed 12 bases, with 11 bases lying between them. The CDR3 is 11 amino acids. The V gene's germline CDR1 is DFQATT and CDR2 SNEGSKA (reference sequence). This CDR3 is CSARSGNGQFF. CDR3 nucleotides: TGCAGTGCTAGATCCGGGAACGGGCAGTTCTTC.

The rearrangement joins TRBV30 to TRBJ2-3, with 7 bases lining up with TRBD2. Germline V lookup: CDR1 GTSNPN, CDR2 SVGIG (reference sequence). V gave up 8 bases and J gave up 2 bases; unmatched junction bases: 7. The CDR3 totals 13 residues. CDR3 in DNA: TGTGCCACATTAGCGGGTTTCACAGATACGCAGTATTTT. Protein: CATLAGFTDTQYF.

This sequence joins TRBV2 and TRBJ1-1; tentatively, D is TRBD1 (5 bases). Germline V gene lookup returns CDR1 SNHLY and CDR2 FYNNEI. CDR3 length equals 13 residues. Trimming removed 11 bases from V and 5 bases from J, with 18 bases in between. Here the CDR3 DNA reads TGTGCCTGCCCAGGGAAAACCGGGACTGAAGCTTTCTTT. Translated, it gives CACPGKTGTEAFF.

This sequence joins TRBV6-4 and TRBJ1-2; D gene uncertain. The V and J ends lost 2 bases and 4 bases respectively, with 17 bases between them. The CDR3 has 16 amino acids. CDR1 MRHNA and CDR2 SNTAGT come from the germline V gene. CDR3: CASSDTTATPFYGYTF. The CDR3 DNA follows: TGTGCCAGCAGTGACACCACAGCGACCCCCTTCTATGGCTACACCTTC.

This rearrangement joins TRBV6-5 to TRBJ2-7, with 10 bases that match TRBD1. This CDR3 contains 15 residues. Germline V gene lookup returns CDR1 MNHEY and CDR2 SVGAGI. After removal of 5 bases from V and 4 bases from J, the junction contained 8 bases not matched to a gene. Here the CDR3 DNA reads TGTGCCAGCAGTCGATCCGGGACAGGGGTTTACGAGCAGTACTTC. Encoded protein: CASSRSGTGVYEQYF.

Judged by abundance, this clone is medium-sized. The chain employs TRBV11-1 and TRBJ2-7; 8 bases match TRBD1. The V and J ends lost 6 bases and 5 bases, in that order; junction bases with no gene match: 18. CDR1 is SGHAT and CDR2 is FQDESV in the germline V gene (reference sequence). The length of the CDR3 is 17 residues. Written as DNA, the CDR3 is TGTGCCAGCAGTCTTACTTCAGGGACAGGATGGTGGAACGAGCAGTACTTC. Residues: CASSLTSGTGWWNEQYF.

The V gene is TRBV6-6, the J gene TRBJ2-1; D is unclear. Germline loops: CDR1 MNHNY, CDR2 SVGAGI (reference sequence). This CDR3 spans 15 amino acids. V dropped 4 bases and J dropped 0 bases, with 10 bases sitting between them. CDR3 sequence reads: CASSSRRSSYNEQFF. The CDR3 region has the DNA TGTGCCAGCAGTTCCCGGCGTAGCTCCTACAATGAGCAGTTCTTC.

This clone was seen a few times. The genes are TRBV10-2 and TRBJ2-2, with TRBD2 matching over 14 bases. Germline loops: CDR1 WSHSY, CDR2 SAAADI. This CDR3 comprises 17 residues. After removal of 10 bases from V and 5 bases from J, the junction contained 12 bases not matched to a gene. The CDR3 loop reads CATDPGLAGVGTGELFF. The CDR3 DNA is TGCGCCACCGACCCGGGACTAGCGGGAGTTGGAACCGGGGAGCTGTTTTTT.

V usage is TRBV9 and J usage is TRBJ1-1, with 8 bases that match TRBD1. CDR3 length: 13 amino acids. Germline V gene lookup returns CDR1 SGDLS and CDR2 YYNGEE. V shed 0 bases, J shed 9 bases, and the junction held 4 bases outside the gene matches. The CDR3 loop reads CASSVEGTGKAFF. The CDR3 DNA reads as TGTGCCAGCAGCGTAGAAGGGACAGGCAAAGCTTTCTTT.

This clone has just a few counts. The chain has TRBV28 and TRBJ2-2, with D perhaps TRBD1 (6 bases). Germline V gene data show CDR1 as MDHEN and CDR2 as SYDVKM. V was trimmed by 5 bases and J by 2 bases, leaving 12 bases between them. The CDR3 spans 15 residues. The CDR3 is CASSTGTPNTGELFF. DNA of the CDR3: TGTGCCAGCAGTACCGGGACACCAAACACCGGGGAGCTGTTTTTT.

Only one count was recorded for this clone. V and J are TRBV20-1 and TRBJ1-1; D is uncertain. There are 11 residues in the CDR3. V lost 3 bases and J 4 bases, leaving 6 bases between the germline ends. Germline V lookup: CDR1 DFQATT, CDR2 SNEGSKA (reference sequence). CDR3 loop: CSASTGTEAFF. CDR3 nucleotide sequence: TGCAGTGCTAGTACCGGCACTGAAGCTTTCTTT.

The gene calls are TRBV21-1 and TRBJ1-1; the table assigns TRBD1, which was not confirmed against the DNA. TRBV21-1 is described as a pseudogene. CDR3 length equals 16 residues. The CDR3 DNA reads as TGTGCCAGGAGCCGGGACAGGGGATTAATGAACACTGAAGCTTTCTTT. Translation gives CARSRDRGLMNTEAFF.

The chain employs TRBV5-5 and TRBJ2-3; 8 nucleotides agree with TRBD2. Trimming removed 0 bases from V and 6 bases from J; junction bases left unmatched: 9. This CDR3 has 16 residues. In germline, CDR1 is SGHKS, CDR2 YYEKEE (reference sequence). The CDR3 nucleotides read TGTGCCAGCAGCTTGGTGACGGGGGGGCCCTGGGATACGCAGTATTTT. Its protein is CASSLVTGGPWDTQYF.

J is TRBJ1-1 and V is TRBV11-2; 9 bases agree with TRBD1. Germline CDR1 and CDR2: SGHAT and FQNNGV. The CDR3 is 13 residues long. V shed 3 bases, J shed 11 bases, and the junction held 7 bases outside the gene matches. The CDR3 DNA follows: TGTGCCAGCAGCTTCGGGACAGGGCGGAATGCTTTCTTT. This encodes CASSFGTGRNAFF.

The chain joins TRBV29-1 to TRBJ2-2, with 12 bases that match TRBD2. V lost 4 bases to trimming and J lost 5 bases; unmatched junction nucleotides: 8. The CDR3 covers 16 residues. Germline lookup yields CDR1 SQVTM and CDR2 ANQGSEA. The CDR3 region is CSVALTSGSKTGELFF. Here the CDR3 DNA reads TGCAGCGTTGCCCTGACTAGCGGGAGTAAGACCGGGGAGCTGTTTTTT.

This chain connects TRBV7-2 to TRBJ1-3; no reliable D call. The CDR3 sequence is 16 residues long. V shed 1 base and J shed 0 bases, with 10 bases lying between them. Germline loops: CDR1 SGHTA, CDR2 FQGNSA. The CDR3 loop reads CASSLVATDSGNTIYF. CDR3 bases: TGTGCCAGCAGCTTAGTTGCGACGGACTCTGGAAACACCATATATTTT. The full variable domain, completed using reference TRBV7-2 and TRBJ1-3, is GAGVSQSPSNKVTEKGKDVELRCDPISGHTALYWYRQSLGQGLEFLIYFQGNSAPDKSGLPSDRFSAERTGGSVSTLTIQRTQQEDSAVYLCASSLVATDSGNTIYFGEGSWLTVV.

This chain connects TRBV11-2 to TRBJ2-2; D gene uncertain. The CDR3 covers 15 residues. V was cut by 5 bases and J by 0 bases, with 10 bases left in between. The germline V gene has CDR1 SGHAT and CDR2 FQNNGV. The CDR3 sequence: CASSKSWANTGELFF. CDR3 bases: TGTGCCAGCAGCAAAAGTTGGGCGAACACCGGGGAGCTGTTTTTT.

The table lists this clone with a few counts. The J gene is TRBJ1-5, the V gene TRBV10-3; D is perhaps TRBD1 (6 bases). Trimming left V 11 bases short and J 0 bases short, with 11 bases between. CDR1 and CDR2 from the germline V gene are ENHRY and SYGVKD. CDR3 length equals 13 residues. The DNA for the CDR3 is TGTGCCTGTGCAGGGGATAGCAATCAGCCCCAGCATTTT. Translated, it gives CACAGDSNQPQHF.

This chain joins TRBV9 and TRBJ1-2; TRBD1 is a possible D gene (6 bases). Germline loops: CDR1 SGDLS, CDR2 YYNGEE. The CDR3 extends over 10 amino acids. The CDR3 sequence is CASGGHGYTF. In nucleotides, the CDR3 is TGTGCGTCCGGGGGGCATGGCTACACCTTC.

This clone is medium-sized (0.01 to 0.1%) within its sample. This chain connects TRBV27 to TRBJ2-7; perhaps D is TRBD1 or TRBD2 (6 bases each). V was pared by 2 bases and J by 2 bases, with 13 bases between. The CDR3 has 15 amino acids. CDR1 is MNHEY and CDR2 is SMNVEV in the germline V gene (reference sequence). The CDR3 nucleotides are TGTGCCAGCAGTTTAATAGCAGGGGAGGCCTACGAGCAGTACTTC. Residues: CASSLIAGEAYEQYF.

This clone was found once. The V gene is TRBV9, the J gene TRBJ2-7; D perhaps matches TRBD2 (5 bases). Germline V lookup: CDR1 SGDLS, CDR2 YYNGEE. This CDR3 comprises 13 residues. V was cut by 0 bases and J by 6 bases, with 10 bases left in between. CDR3 loop: CASSVGGGFEQYF. The CDR3, as DNA: TGTGCCAGCAGCGTAGGCGGAGGCTTCGAGCAGTACTTC.

The chain has TRBV2 and TRBJ1-2, with 11 bases that match TRBD1. The length of the CDR3 is 15 residues. V lost 6 bases to trimming and J lost 6 bases; unmatched junction nucleotides: 9. Germline values: CDR1 SNHLY, CDR2 FYNNEI. In DNA, the CDR3 is TGTGCCAGCAGGGGCCGGGACAGGGGGTTTCATGGCTACACCTTC. Encoded protein: CASRGRDRGFHGYTF.

This clone was seen more than once but under ten times. This chain uses TRBV29-1 with TRBJ1-1; no definite D call. Trimming left V 3 bases short and J 5 bases short, with 10 bases between. This CDR3 is 12 amino acids long. Germline CDR1 SQVTM, CDR2 ANQGSEA. CDR3 amino acids: CSVEATFTEAFF. In DNA, the CDR3 is TGCAGCGTTGAGGCCACCTTTACTGAAGCTTTCTTT.

This chain connects TRBV7-8 to TRBJ2-1, with 12 bases fitting TRBD2. Germline lookup yields CDR1 SGHVS and CDR2 FQNEAQ. CDR3 size: 20 residues. The V and J ends lost 1 base and 0 bases, in that order; junction bases with no gene match: 10. This CDR3 is CASSLGQGGLAGSSYNEQFF. The CDR3 region has the DNA TGTGCCAGCAGCTTAGGACAGGGTGGACTAGCGGGGAGCTCCTACAATGAGCAGTTCTTC. Supplemented by reference TRBV7-8 and TRBJ2-1, the full variable domain reads GAGVSQSPRYKVAKRGQDVALRCDPISGHVSLFWYQQALGQGPEFLTYFQNEAQLDKSGLPSDRFFAERPEGSVSTLKIQRTQQEDSAVYLCASSLGQGGLAGSSYNEQFFGPGTRLTVL.

The chain uses TRBV5-5 and TRBJ1-2; D is possibly TRBD1 (5 bases). V lost 3 bases, J lost 2 bases, and 11 bases lay in between. Per germline, CDR1 SGHKS and CDR2 YYEKEE (reference sequence). This CDR3 has 14 amino acids. CDR3 nucleotides: TGTGCCAGCAGCTGGGGGACGGAGAACTATGGCTACACCTTC. Translating it yields CASSWGTENYGYTF.

A word on this clone: One end of the junction does not line up with germline, which may come from a read error. V is TRBV7-7 and J is TRBJ2-5; D not resolved. Looked up from germline, CDR1 is SSHAT and CDR2 is FNYEAQ (reference sequence). This CDR3 spans 15 amino acids. The CDR3 sequence: CASSPGRVVQETQYF. CDR3 sequence (DNA): TGTGCTAGCAGCCCGGGCCGGGTGGTTCAGGAGACCCAGTACTTC.

This chain links TRBV14 with TRBJ2-1; TRBD1 matches 7 bases. Germline V CDR1 and CDR2: SGHDN, FVKESK. Trimming took 4 bases from V and 4 from J; bases not matched to a gene: 7. The CDR3 has 15 residues. CDR3 region: CASSPDRVQYNEQFF. CDR3 DNA sequence: TGTGCCAGCAGCCCTGACAGGGTCCAATACAATGAGCAGTTCTTC.

This chain links TRBV7-9 with TRBJ2-2; D uncertain. Germline values: CDR1 SEHNR, CDR2 FQNEAQ (reference sequence). The germline V and J ends were trimmed by 2 bases and 1 base, with 8 bases remaining between them. The CDR3 runs 15 residues. The CDR3 loop is CASSLFRQNTGELFF. The CDR3 region has the DNA TGTGCCAGCAGCTTATTTAGACAGAACACCGGGGAGCTGTTTTTT.

The chain carries TRBV6-5 and TRBJ2-7; no reliable D call. Deletions cut 0 bases from V and 2 bases from J, with 8 bases between. This CDR3 is 14 amino acids long. Germline V lookup: CDR1 MNHEY, CDR2 SVGAGI. CDR3 DNA: TGTGCCAGCAGTTACTCGAATTCCCCCTACGAGCAGTACTTC. The encoded protein is CASSYSNSPYEQYF.